This record concerns one T cell receptor (beta chain) sequence. This sample stems from a study of shared clonotypes between healthy human individuals. CD45RO-negative CD8 cells positively selected for CCR7 made up the naive population, which excluded terminally differentiated effector memory CD45RA+ cells. This CDR3 has 13 residues. Per the germline V gene, CDR1 is SQVTM and CDR2 is ANQGSEA. V was trimmed by 0 bases and J by 6 bases, leaving 9 bases between them. Clones were read by immunoSEQ multiplex PCR, and TCRdb kept only the in-frame ones, dropping some. In the table there are about 2.2 million clones, 93% of which are singletons.

Sequencing was done on a sample of naive CD8+ T cells from PBMCs. The receptor's source is a man aged 18 to 30 in good health. Some clones in this sample may be carry-over from other donors' samples. V usage is TRBV29-1 and J usage is TRBJ2-1; D not resolved. The CDR3: CSVEDGSGNEQFF. DNA for the CDR3: TGCAGCGTTGAAGACGGATCGGGCAATGAGCAGTTCTTC.